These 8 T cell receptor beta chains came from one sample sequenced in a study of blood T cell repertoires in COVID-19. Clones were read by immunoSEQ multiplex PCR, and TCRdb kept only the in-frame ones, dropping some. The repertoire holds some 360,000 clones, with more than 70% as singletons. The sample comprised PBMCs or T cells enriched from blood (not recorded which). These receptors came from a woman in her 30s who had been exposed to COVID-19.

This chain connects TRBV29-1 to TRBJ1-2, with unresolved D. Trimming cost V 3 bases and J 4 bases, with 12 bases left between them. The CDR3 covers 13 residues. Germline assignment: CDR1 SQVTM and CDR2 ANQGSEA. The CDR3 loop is CSVEWRQAYGYTF. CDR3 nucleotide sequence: TGCAGCGTTGAGTGGAGGCAGGCCTATGGCTACACCTTC.

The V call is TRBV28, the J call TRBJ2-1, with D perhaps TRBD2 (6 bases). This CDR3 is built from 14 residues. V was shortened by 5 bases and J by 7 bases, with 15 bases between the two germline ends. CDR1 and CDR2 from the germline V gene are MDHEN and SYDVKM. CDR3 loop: CASSIPDRGNEQFF. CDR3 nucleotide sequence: TGTGCCAGCAGTATACCCGACCGGGGGAATGAGCAGTTCTTC.

CDR3 in DNA: TGTGCCAGCACAGCGCAGAGAGAAGGTACGCAGTATTTT. Translation: CASTAQREGTQYF. The chain couples TRBV11-1 to TRBJ2-3; D unclear. The CDR3 length is 13 residues. Looked up from germline, CDR1 is SGHAT and CDR2 is FQDESV (reference sequence). Between the trimmed V and J ends, which lost 7 bases and 8 bases, there was a span of 16 bases. The full variable domain, rest sourced from reference TRBV11-1 and TRBJ2-3, is EAEVAQSPRYKITEKSQAVAFWCDPISGHATLYWYRQILGQGPELLVQFQDESVVDDSQLPKDRFSAERLKGVDSTLKIQPAELGDSAMYLCASTAQREGTQYFGPGTRLTVL.

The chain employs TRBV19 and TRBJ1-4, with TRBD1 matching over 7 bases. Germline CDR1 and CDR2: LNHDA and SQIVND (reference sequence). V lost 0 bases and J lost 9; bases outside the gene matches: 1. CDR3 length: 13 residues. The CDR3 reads CASSIDRGKKLFF. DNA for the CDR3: TGTGCCAGTAGTATAGACAGGGGGAAAAAACTGTTTTTT.

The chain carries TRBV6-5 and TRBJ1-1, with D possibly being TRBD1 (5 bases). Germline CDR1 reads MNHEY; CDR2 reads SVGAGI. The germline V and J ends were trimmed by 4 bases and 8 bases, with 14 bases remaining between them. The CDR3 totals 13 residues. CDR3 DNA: TGTGCCAGCAGTTTCTCTGGGCGGGGGGAAGCTTTCTTT. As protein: CASSFSGRGEAFF.

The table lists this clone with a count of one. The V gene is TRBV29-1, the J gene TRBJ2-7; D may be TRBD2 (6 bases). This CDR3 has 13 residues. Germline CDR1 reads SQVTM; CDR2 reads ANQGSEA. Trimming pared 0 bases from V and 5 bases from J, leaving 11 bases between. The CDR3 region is CSVEDGGSDEQYF. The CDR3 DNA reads TGCAGCGTTGAAGATGGAGGGAGCGACGAGCAGTACTTC.

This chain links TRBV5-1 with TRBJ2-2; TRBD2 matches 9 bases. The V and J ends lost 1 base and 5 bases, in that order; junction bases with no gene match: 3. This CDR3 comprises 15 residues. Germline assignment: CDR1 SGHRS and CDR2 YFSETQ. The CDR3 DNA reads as TGCGCCAGCAGCTTGAAAGCGGGAGGAACCGGGGAGCTGTTTTTT. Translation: CASSLKAGGTGELFF. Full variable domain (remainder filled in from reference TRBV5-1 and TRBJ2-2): KAGVTQTPRYLIKTRGQQVTLSCSPISGHRSVSWYQQTPGQGLQFLFEYFSETQRNKGNFPGRFSGRQFSNSRSEMNVSTLELGDSALYLCASSLKAGGTGELFFGEGSRLTVL.

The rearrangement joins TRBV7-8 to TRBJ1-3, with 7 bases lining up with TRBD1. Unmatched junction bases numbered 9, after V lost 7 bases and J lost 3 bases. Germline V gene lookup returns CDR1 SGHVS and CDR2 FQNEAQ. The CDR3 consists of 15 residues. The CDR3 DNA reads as TGTGCCAGCACCCCAAACAGGGGACTTGGAAACACCATATATTTT. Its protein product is CASTPNRGLGNTIYF.